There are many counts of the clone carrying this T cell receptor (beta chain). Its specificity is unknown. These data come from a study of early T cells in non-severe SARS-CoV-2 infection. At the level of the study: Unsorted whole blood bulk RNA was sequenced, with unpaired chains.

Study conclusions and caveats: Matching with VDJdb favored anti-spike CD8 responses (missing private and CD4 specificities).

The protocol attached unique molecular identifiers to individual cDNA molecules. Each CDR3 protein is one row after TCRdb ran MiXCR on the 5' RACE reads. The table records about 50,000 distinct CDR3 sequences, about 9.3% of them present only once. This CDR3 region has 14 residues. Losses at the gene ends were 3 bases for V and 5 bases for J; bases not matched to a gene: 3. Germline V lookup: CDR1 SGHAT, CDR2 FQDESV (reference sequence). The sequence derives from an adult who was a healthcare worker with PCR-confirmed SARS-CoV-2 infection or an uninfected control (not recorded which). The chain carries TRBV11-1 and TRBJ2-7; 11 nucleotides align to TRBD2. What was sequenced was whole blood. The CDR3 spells CASSLVTSGDEQYF. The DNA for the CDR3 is TGTGCCAGCAGCTTGGTGACTAGCGGGGACGAGCAGTACTTC.